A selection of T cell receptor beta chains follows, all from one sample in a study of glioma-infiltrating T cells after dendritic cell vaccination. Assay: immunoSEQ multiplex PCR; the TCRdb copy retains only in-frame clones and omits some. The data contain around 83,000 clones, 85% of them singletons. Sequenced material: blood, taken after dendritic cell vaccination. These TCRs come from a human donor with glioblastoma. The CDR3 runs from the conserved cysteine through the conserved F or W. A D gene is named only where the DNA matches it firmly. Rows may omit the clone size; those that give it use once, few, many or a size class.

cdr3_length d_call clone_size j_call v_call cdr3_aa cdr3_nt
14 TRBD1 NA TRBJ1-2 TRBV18 CASSPKAGQGGYTF TGTGCCAGCTCACCAAAGGCTGGACAGGGCGGCTACACCTTC
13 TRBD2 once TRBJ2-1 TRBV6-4 CASSTSGSNEQFF TGTGCCAGCAGTACTAGCGGGTCCAATGAGCAGTTCTTC
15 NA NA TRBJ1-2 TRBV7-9 CASSFPFAGYYGYTF TGTGCCAGCAGCTTTCCTTTCGCAGGGTACTATGGCTACACCTTC
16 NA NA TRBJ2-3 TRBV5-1 CASSLAAGNSLDTQYF TGCGCCAGCAGCTTGGCCGCAGGCAATTCATTAGATACGCAGTATTTT
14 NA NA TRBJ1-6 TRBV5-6 CASSLTSRNSPLHF TGTGCCAGCAGCTTGACATCACGAAATTCACCCCTCCACTTT
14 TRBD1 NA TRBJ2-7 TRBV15 CATSRERDSYEQYF TGTGCCACCAGCAGAGAGAGGGACAGTTACGAGCAGTACTTC
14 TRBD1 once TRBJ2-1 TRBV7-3 CASSFGTGSDEQFF TGTGCCAGCAGCTTCGGGACAGGGAGTGATGAGCAGTTCTTC
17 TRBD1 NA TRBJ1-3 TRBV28 CASSPWDRGSPEIAIYF TGTGCCAGCAGTCCATGGGACAGGGGGAGCCCAGAAATCGCCATATATTTT
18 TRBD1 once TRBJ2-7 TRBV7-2 CVSSLGPGQGLKSYEQYF TGTGTCAGCAGCTTAGGGCCCGGACAGGGTCTTAAATCCTACGAGCAGTACTTC
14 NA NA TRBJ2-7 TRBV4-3 CASSQDRGYYEQYF TGCGCCAGCAGCCAAGACAGGGGATACTACGAGCAGTACTTC
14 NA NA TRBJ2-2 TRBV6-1 CASSEWAGAGELFF TGTGCCAGCAGTGAATGGGCAGGGGCCGGGGAGCTGTTTTTT
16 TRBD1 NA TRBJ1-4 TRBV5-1 CASSFSIQGSGEKLFF TGCGCCAGCAGCTTTTCAATACAGGGGTCGGGTGAAAAACTGTTTTTT
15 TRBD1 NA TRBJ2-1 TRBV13 CASSLRDSPDNEQFF TGTGCCAGCAGCCTGAGGGACAGCCCCGACAATGAGCAGTTCTTC
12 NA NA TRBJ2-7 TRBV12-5 CASKDNSYEQYF TGTGCTAGTAAGGACAACTCCTACGAGCAGTACTTC
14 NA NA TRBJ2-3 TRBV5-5 CASSGGHRTDTQYF TGTGCCAGCAGCGGCGGTCACAGGACAGATACGCAGTATTTT
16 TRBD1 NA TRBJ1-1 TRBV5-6 CASSLWGTGKNTEAFF TGTGCCAGCAGCTTGTGGGGGACAGGGAAGAACACTGAAGCTTTCTTT